One sample yielded the 17 T cell receptor beta chains listed below, sequenced in a study of control samples from healthy donors and cancer patients. The method was immunoSEQ multiplex PCR; TCRdb's version includes in-frame clones alone and lacks a portion of them. The table has 150,000 to 200,000 clones, around 88% seen once. Input material: blood. All receptors derive from a man between 18 and 29 years old in good health.

CDR3 amino acids: CASSPLRQTNQPQHF. In DNA, the CDR3 is TGTGCCAGCTCACCTCTGAGACAGACCAATCAGCCCCAGCATTTT. The chain carries TRBV18 and TRBJ1-5; a weak D match, TRBD1 (5 bases). Trimming stripped 3 bases from V and 3 bases from J, with 12 bases between. The CDR3 consists of 15 residues. CDR1 and CDR2 (germline): KGHSH, LQKENI.

V usage is TRBV15 and J usage is TRBJ2-5; 7 bases align to TRBD1. Germline V CDR1 and CDR2: LNHNV, YYDKDF (reference sequence). CDR3 length: 16 residues. Trimming at V came to 0 bases and at J to 2 bases, leaving 6 bases not matched to a gene. CDR3 region: CATSRDIRDSQETQYF. The CDR3 DNA is TGTGCCACCAGCAGAGATATTCGGGACAGTCAAGAGACCCAGTACTTC.

In regard to this clone: The identical CDR3 is also encoded by other nucleotide sequences in the sample. The chain links TRBV19 to TRBJ1-5, with D possibly matching TRBD1 (5 bases). The V end was cut by 4 bases, the J end by 6 bases, with 7 bases between. Germline V gene lookup returns CDR1 LNHDA and CDR2 SQIVND (reference sequence). This CDR3 contains 12 residues. DNA for the CDR3: TGTGCCAGTAGTACGGGGACTCAGCCCCAGCATTTT. This translates into CASSTGTQPQHF. Together with reference TRBV19 and TRBJ1-5, the CDR3 gives the full variable domain: DGGITQSPKYLFRKEGQNVTLSCEQNLNHDAMYWYRQDPGQGLRLIYYSQIVNDFQKGDIAEGYSVSREKKESFPLTVTSAQKNPTAFYLCASSTGTQPQHFGDGTRLSIL.

V and J are TRBV2 and TRBJ1-4; D unclear. The germline V and J ends were trimmed by 6 bases and 4 bases, with 12 bases remaining between them. Per the germline V gene, CDR1 is SNHLY and CDR2 is FYNNEI. The CDR3 sequence is 14 residues long. The CDR3, as DNA: TGTGCCAGCAGCTCTGGACGGCTTAATGAAAAACTGTTTTTT. Translated: CASSSGRLNEKLFF.

The chain links TRBV18 to TRBJ2-5; 9 bases are a match to TRBD2. The CDR3 consists of 15 residues. In germline, CDR1 is KGHSH, CDR2 LQKENI. V was clipped by 2 bases and J by 2 bases; unmatched bases: 3. This chain's CDR3 is CASSPKRGVQETQYF. CDR3 DNA: TGTGCCAGCTCACCAAAGCGGGGGGTACAAGAGACCCAGTACTTC.

This chain uses TRBV4-2 with TRBJ1-2; D is unresolved. In germline, CDR1 is LGHNA, CDR2 YNFKEQ. The CDR3 sequence is 13 residues long. The V end was cut by 1 base, the J end by 8 bases, with 11 bases between. DNA of the CDR3: TGTGCCAGCAGCCAAGGCCCGGGAGGAGGCTACACCTTC. It is translated as CASSQGPGGGYTF.

The chain carries TRBV7-2 and TRBJ1-6, with 7 bases aligning to TRBD1. V trimming: 1 base; J trimming: 10 bases; junction bases outside the gene matches: 7. CDR1 and CDR2 from the germline V gene are SGHTA and FQGNSA. The CDR3 extends over 15 amino acids. The CDR3 DNA reads TGTGCCAGCAGCTTAGGGGGACAGAGAGCGTCACCCCTCCACTTT. Encoded protein: CASSLGGQRASPLHF. Full variable domain (rest looked up from reference TRBV7-2 and TRBJ1-6): GAGVSQSPSNKVTEKGKDVELRCDPISGHTALYWYRQSLGQGLEFLIYFQGNSAPDKSGLPSDRFSAERTGGSVSTLTIQRTQQEDSAVYLCASSLGGQRASPLHFGNGTRLTVT.

The gene calls are TRBV7-2 and TRBJ1-2; tentatively, D is TRBD1 (6 bases). Germline V lookup: CDR1 SGHTA, CDR2 FQGNSA. V lost 2 bases and J lost 6, with 13 bases in between. This CDR3 has 14 residues. The CDR3 spells CASSLTDRLHGYTF. CDR3 bases: TGTGCCAGCAGCTTAACTGACAGGCTGCATGGCTACACCTTC.

The chain joins TRBV5-4 to TRBJ1-4, with D perhaps TRBD1 (5 bases). The ends were cut back, 3 bases at V and 1 base at J, with 7 bases in the middle. The CDR3 totals 14 residues. CDR1 is SGHNT and CDR2 is YYREEE in the germline V gene (reference sequence). CDR3 in DNA: TGTGCCAGCAGCTCCGGGGGAACTAATGAAAAACTGTTTTTT. This codes for CASSSGGTNEKLFF. The variable domain in full, with the rest retrieved from reference TRBV5-4 and TRBJ1-4, is ETGVTQSPTHLIKTRGQQVTLRCSSQSGHNTVSWYQQALGQGPQFIFQYYREEENGRGNFPPRFSGLQFPNYSSELNVNALELDDSALYLCASSSGGTNEKLFFGSGTQLSVL.

The chain recombines TRBV9 with TRBJ1-1; D possibly corresponds to TRBD1 (5 bases). The germline CDR1 and CDR2 sequences are SGDLS and YYNGEE. The V and J ends lost 4 bases and 0 bases respectively, with 7 bases between them. The CDR3 runs to 13 residues. The CDR3 loop reads CASSPTVNTEAFF. CDR3 bases: TGTGCCAGCAGCCCGACAGTGAACACTGAAGCTTTCTTT.

The chain combines TRBV7-3 with TRBJ2-3; 10 nucleotides line up with TRBD2. The CDR3 is made up of 14 amino acids. V lost 5 bases, J lost 1 base, and 0 bases stayed unmatched. Looked up from germline, CDR1 is SGHTA and CDR2 is FQGTGA. Written as DNA, the CDR3 is TGTGCCAGCAGCACTAGCGGGGGCACAGATACGCAGTATTTT. Translating it yields CASSTSGGTDTQYF.

The chain recombines TRBV5-6 with TRBJ1-2, with D perhaps TRBD1 (6 bases). From germline, CDR1 is SGHDT and CDR2 YYEEEE. Trimming cost V 2 bases and J 0 bases, with 20 bases left between them. This CDR3 is built from 18 residues. The CDR3 reads CASSLHPGQTMSNYGYTF. The CDR3 region has the DNA TGTGCCAGCAGCTTACATCCGGGACAAACTATGTCTAACTATGGCTACACCTTC.

The rearrangement links TRBV5-4 to TRBJ1-1; a possible D gene is TRBD1 (5 bases). CDR1 and CDR2 (germline): SGHNT, YYREEE (reference sequence). The CDR3 totals 16 residues. V was trimmed by 4 bases and J by 4 bases, leaving 20 bases between them. The CDR3 coding sequence is TGTGCCAGCAGCCGTCCGGGGCAATCCCTGGCCACTGAAGCTTTCTTT. Translated: CASSRPGQSLATEAFF.

V is TRBV7-3 and J is TRBJ2-1; 9 bases agree with TRBD2. Germline lookup yields CDR1 SGHTA and CDR2 FQGTGA. The CDR3 is made up of 15 amino acids. The V and J ends lost 1 base and 4 bases, in that order; junction bases with no gene match: 2. In DNA form, the CDR3 reads TGTGCCAGCAGCTTAAGCGGGGGGGATTACAATGAGCAGTTCTTC. The encoded protein is CASSLSGGDYNEQFF. Filled out from reference TRBV7-3 and TRBJ2-1, the complete variable domain reads GAGVSQTPSNKVTEKGKYVELRCDPISGHTALYWYRQSLGQGPEFLIYFQGTGAADDSGLPNDRFFAVRPEGSVSTLKIQRTERGDSAVYLCASSLSGGDYNEQFFGPGTRLTVL.

Here the CDR3 reads CASSQEDREAKNIQYF. In DNA, the CDR3 is TGCGCCAGCAGCCAAGAAGACAGGGAAGCCAAAAACATTCAGTACTTC. V and J are TRBV4-1 and TRBJ2-4; 7 bases are a match to TRBD1. The CDR3 extends over 16 amino acids. CDR1 MGHRA and CDR2 YSYEKL come from the germline V gene. The trim removed 0 bases at V and 0 bases at J, leaving 2 bases unmatched.

The rearrangement links TRBV28 to TRBJ2-5, with 8 bases that match TRBD1. V lost 6 bases to trimming and J lost 5 bases; unmatched junction nucleotides: 8. This CDR3 contains 14 residues. Germline CDR1 reads MDHEN; CDR2 reads SYDVKM. CDR3: CASRSVQGVETQYF. In nucleotides, the CDR3 is TGTGCCAGCAGGTCGGTACAGGGGGTGGAGACCCAGTACTTC.

The V gene is TRBV6-5, the J gene TRBJ2-7; tentatively, D is TRBD1 (6 bases). Germline V lookup: CDR1 MNHEY, CDR2 SVGAGI. CDR3 size: 11 residues. Trimming stripped 6 bases from V and 4 bases from J, with 7 bases between. The CDR3 loop is CASRDSYEQYF. In DNA form, the CDR3 reads TGTGCCAGCAGGGACAGTTACGAGCAGTACTTC.